Below, one T cell receptor (beta chain) is given with its context. What it binds is unknown. Once extracted for a subset, genomic DNA was divided evenly among several immunoSEQ plates. TCRdb keeps only in-frame clones here, not all; method: immunoSEQ multiplex PCR. The table shows some 2 million clones, with roughly 94% occurring only once. CD45RO-negative, CCR7-positively selected cells formed the naive CD8 fraction, excluding terminally differentiated effector memory CD45RA+ cells. The CDR3 sequence is 15 residues long. Per germline, CDR1 MDHEN and CDR2 SYDVKM. V dropped 3 bases and J dropped 1 base, with 12 bases sitting between them. These data originate in a study of shared clonotypes between healthy human individuals. General study points: Larger richness was generally estimated for naive than memory subsets. For sorted subsets, rarefaction showed incomplete sequencing despite large depth.

The chain employs TRBV28 and TRBJ1-1; D remains unclear. Sample: naive CD8+ T cells sorted from blood. The TCR sequence derives from a man between 18 and 35 years old in good health. The CDR3 coding sequence is TGTGCCAGCAGTTTCCTGGGAAGCTGGAACACTGAAGCTTTCTTT. This gives the protein CASSFLGSWNTEAFF.